This TCR beta chain was identified in a study of CD8+CD57+ T cells in acquired aplastic anemia. On the study more broadly: Sorted CD4+ and CD8+ cells yielded roughly 3 ug of DNA on average. Regarding the study as a whole: Patients and controls were not found to differ significantly in CD8+ Simpson's diversity.

Patients selected for sequencing had displayed CD8+CD57+ cell expansion by flow cytometry. Every patient had severe acquired aplastic anemia. Using genomic DNA as the template, TCR beta VDJ and CDR3 profiling was carried out. TCRdb re-called the reads with MiXCR, one entry per CDR3 protein. The table records approximately 130,000 distinct CDR3 sequences, 55% to 70% of them present only once. The germline V gene has CDR1 SGHTA and CDR2 FQGTGA. This CDR3 contains 12 residues. A note on this clonotype: The antigen remains undetermined. One end of the junction does not line up with germline, which may come from a read error.

The sequencing input was sorted CD4+, CD8+, or CD8+CD57+ T cells (not recorded which) from PBMCs. The chain recombines TRBV7-3 with TRBJ1-1; D is ambiguous. The receptor's source is a human donor with aplastic anemia. CDR3 coding DNA: TGCGCCAGCAGCCACCTCAACACTGAAGCTTTCTTT. Translation gives CASSHLNTEAFF.